These T cell receptor beta chains were read from a single sample in a study of response to subunit inactivated influenza vaccine. TCRdb re-called the RT-PCR reads with MiXCR, one entry per CDR3 protein. The sample carries hundreds of thousands of distinct CDR3 sequences, approximately 24% recorded once. The source was CD4+ T cells sorted from PBMCs, collected roughly 5 days after vaccination. These receptors were obtained from a man between 50 and 59 years old who received an inactivated influenza vaccine. Each CDR3 is given with its conserved first and last residue. Fields, in order: V gene, J gene, clone size, CDR3 length, D gene, CDR3 protein, CDR3 DNA. A D gene is named only where the DNA matches it firmly. Clone size appears in some rows only: once, few, many, or a class for an expanded clone.

>TRBV11-2|TRBJ2-2|few|14|NA
CASSLDHLPGELFF
TGTGCCAGCAGCTTAGATCACCTACCTGGGGAGCTGTTTTTT
>TRBV11-1|TRBJ2-1|few|20|NA
CAVSGPWETARRGAANEQFF
TGTGCCGTATCAGGCCCTTGGGAGACAGCGAGAAGGGGTGCGGCCAATGAGCAGTTCTTC
>TRBV29-1|TRBJ2-1|few|11|NA
CSVDVVDEQFF
TGCAGCGTTGATGTTGTCGATGAGCAGTTCTTC
>TRBV24-1|TRBJ2-3|NA|15|TRBD2
CATSETGTTSDTQYF
TGTGCCACCAGTGAGACCGGGACTACTTCGGATACGCAGTATTTT
>TRBV7-3|TRBJ1-1|NA|16|TRBD1
CASSPNTGGTWTEAFF
TGTGCCAGCAGCCCCAATACAGGGGGCACTTGGACTGAAGCTTTCTTT
>TRBV20-1|TRBJ2-7|NA|14|TRBD2
CSASGLKFTYEQYF
TGCAGTGCTTCGGGACTAAAGTTTACCTACGAGCAGTACTTC
>TRBV11-3|TRBJ2-1|NA|15|NA
CASSKGEALYNEQFF
TGTGCCAGCAGCAAGGGGGAGGCCCTTTACAATGAGCAGTTCTTC
>TRBV6-5|TRBJ2-7|few|12|NA
CASRDRTYEQYF
TGTGCCAGCAGAGACAGGACCTACGAGCAGTACTTC
>TRBV30|TRBJ1-2|few|12|NA
CACRAGDYGYTF
TGTGCCTGCCGAGCAGGGGACTATGGCTACACCTTC
>TRBV7-9|TRBJ1-2|many|16|NA
CASRVAGRRANYGYTF
TGTGCCAGCAGGGTAGCGGGTAGGAGAGCTAACTATGGCTACACCTTC
>TRBV9|TRBJ2-1|NA|17|TRBD2
CASSPSGSPTSRMEQFF
TGTGCCAGCAGCCCTAGCGGGAGTCCTACAAGTCGGATGGAGCAGTTCTTC
>TRBV7-2|TRBJ2-7|NA|16|TRBD2
CASSQGLSFWNNEQYF
TGTGCCAGCAGCCAGGGACTATCTTTTTGGAACAATGAGCAGTACTTC
>TRBV29-1|TRBJ2-1|NA|13|NA
CSVVRSRYNEQFF
TGCAGCGTGGTCCGGTCCCGCTACAATGAGCAGTTCTTC
>TRBV6-5|TRBJ2-1|NA|16|NA
CASSYHLVIRGNEQFF
TGTGCCAGCAGTTACCATCTAGTTATTCGGGGCAATGAGCAGTTCTTC
>TRBV20-1|TRBJ2-5|NA|12|NA
CSASWPQETQYF
TGCAGTGCTTCCTGGCCCCAAGAGACCCAGTACTTC
>TRBV2|TRBJ2-3|few|15|TRBD2
CASNLAGPSTDTQYF
TGTGCCAGCAACCTAGCGGGCCCCAGCACAGATACGCAGTATTTT
>TRBV5-1|TRBJ2-3|NA|14|TRBD1
CASSRQGITDTQYF
TGCGCCAGCAGTCGACAGGGGATCACAGATACGCAGTATTTT
>TRBV6-5|TRBJ2-5|few|12|NA
CASRSGGETQYF
TGTGCCAGCAGGTCGGGGGGCGAGACCCAGTACTTC
>TRBV20-1|TRBJ2-7|few|12|NA
CSASPGQYEQYF
TGCAGTGCTAGCCCCGGACAGTACGAGCAGTACTTC
>TRBV20-1|TRBJ2-2|medium-sized|16|NA
CSARDPGGMRSGELFF
TGCAGTGCTAGAGATCCTGGAGGGATGCGTTCCGGGGAGCTGTTTTTT
>TRBV6-5|TRBJ2-3|NA|15|TRBD2
CASSYLAGGSDTQYF
TGTGCCAGCAGTTACCTGGCGGGAGGTTCAGATACGCAGTATTTT
>TRBV24-1|TRBJ2-3|few|16|NA
CATSERKRGSTDTQYF
TGTGCCACCAGTGAGCGAAAGCGCGGGAGCACAGATACGCAGTATTTT
>TRBV20-1|TRBJ2-3|NA|16|TRBD2
CSARVLSGTLTDTQYF
TGCAGTGCTAGAGTTTTAAGCGGGACCCTCACAGATACGCAGTATTTT
>TRBV3-1|TRBJ1-1|NA|11|NA
CASSSDREAFF
TGTGCCAGCAGCTCCGACAGGGAAGCTTTCTTT
>TRBV15|TRBJ2-7|NA|15|TRBD1
CATSRDRDRRYEQYF
TGTGCCACCAGCAGAGATCGGGACAGGAGGTACGAGCAGTACTTC
>TRBV4-2|TRBJ2-5|NA|15|NA
CASSPRWQSQETQYF
TGTGCCAGCAGTCCCAGGTGGCAGAGCCAAGAGACCCAGTACTTC
>TRBV7-9|TRBJ2-2|NA|15|NA
CASSSNRQATGELFF
TGTGCCAGCAGCTCGAATAGACAAGCCACCGGGGAGCTGTTTTTT
>TRBV4-3|TRBJ2-1|few|14|NA
CASSQDDFYNEQFF
TGCGCCAGCAGCCAAGACGATTTTTACAATGAGCAGTTCTTC